This TCR beta chain was recorded in a study of CD8+CD57+ T cells in acquired aplastic anemia. Findings of the study overall: Patients and controls turned out to have roughly 30 CD8+ CDR3 sequences in common.

Regarding this clonotype: What it binds is not known.

Genomic DNA templated the TCR beta VDJ and CDR3 profiling. TCRdb analysed the reads with MiXCR anew, one entry per CDR3 protein. Of approximately 260,000 distinct CDR3 sequences listed, around 82% are singletons. Patients included in sequencing had previously demonstrated CD8+CD57+ cell expansion by flow cytometry. Germline CDR1 reads SGDLS; CDR2 reads YYNGEE. Trimming took off 3 bases at V and 1 base at J, with 9 bases between the two ends. The CDR3 contains 14 residues. The J gene is TRBJ2-3, the V gene TRBV9, with D unclear. The TCR was taken from a human donor with aplastic anemia. The sequenced sample was sorted CD4+, CD8+, or CD8+CD57+ T cells (not recorded which) from PBMCs. CDR3 coding DNA: TGTGCCAGCAGCGACCGGAAAGGCACAGATACGCAGTATTTT. Its translation: CASSDRKGTDTQYF.